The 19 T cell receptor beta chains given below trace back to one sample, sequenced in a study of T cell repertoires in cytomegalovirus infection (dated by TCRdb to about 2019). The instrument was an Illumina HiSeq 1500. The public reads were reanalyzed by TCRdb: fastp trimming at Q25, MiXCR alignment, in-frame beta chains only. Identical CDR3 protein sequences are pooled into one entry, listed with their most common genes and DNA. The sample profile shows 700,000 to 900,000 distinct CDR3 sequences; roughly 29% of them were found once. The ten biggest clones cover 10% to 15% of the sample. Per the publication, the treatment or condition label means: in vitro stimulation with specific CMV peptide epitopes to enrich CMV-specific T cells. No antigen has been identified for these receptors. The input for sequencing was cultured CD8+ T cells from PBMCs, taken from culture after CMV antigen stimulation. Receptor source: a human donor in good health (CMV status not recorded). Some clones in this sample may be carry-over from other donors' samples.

CDR3 in amino acids: CASSQGRTSGEKLEQFF. In DNA, the CDR3 is TGTGCCAGCAGCCAAGGCCGGACTAGCGGCGAGAAGCTTGAGCAGTTCTTC. The V and J genes are TRBV4-2 and TRBJ2-1, with 10 bases that match TRBD2. The germline CDR1 and CDR2 sequences are LGHNA and YNFKEQ. This CDR3 comprises 17 residues. The V gene end was trimmed by 1 base and the J gene end by 9 bases; junction bases not matched to a gene: 12.

The CDR3, as DNA: TGTGCCAGCAGCTTATTTCAACAGGGGGGGACAGATACGCAGTATTTT. The encoded protein is CASSLFQQGGTDTQYF. The V call is TRBV11-2, the J call TRBJ2-3, with a possible D match to TRBD1 (8 bases). The CDR3 consists of 16 residues. Trimming removed 2 bases at V and 3 bases at J, with 15 bases between. Per the germline V gene, CDR1 is SGHAT and CDR2 is FQNNGV.

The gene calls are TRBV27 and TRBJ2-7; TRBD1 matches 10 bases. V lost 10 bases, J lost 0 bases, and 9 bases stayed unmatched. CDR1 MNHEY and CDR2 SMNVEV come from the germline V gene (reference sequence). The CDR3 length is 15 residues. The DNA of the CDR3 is TGTGCCACCTCCGTCCGGGACAGGGGCTCCTACGAGCAGTACTTC. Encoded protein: CATSVRDRGSYEQYF.

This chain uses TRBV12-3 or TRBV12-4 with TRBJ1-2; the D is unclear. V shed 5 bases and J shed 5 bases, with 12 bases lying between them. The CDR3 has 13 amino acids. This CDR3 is CASSREPIYGYTF. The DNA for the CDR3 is TGTGCCAGCAGTCGGGAGCCGATATATGGCTACACCTTC.

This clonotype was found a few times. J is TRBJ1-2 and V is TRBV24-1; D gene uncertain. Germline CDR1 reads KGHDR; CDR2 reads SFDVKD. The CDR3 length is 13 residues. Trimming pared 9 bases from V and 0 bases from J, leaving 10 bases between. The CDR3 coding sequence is TGTGCCACCGCTGAGTCTACTAACTATGGCTACACCTTC. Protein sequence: CATAESTNYGYTF.

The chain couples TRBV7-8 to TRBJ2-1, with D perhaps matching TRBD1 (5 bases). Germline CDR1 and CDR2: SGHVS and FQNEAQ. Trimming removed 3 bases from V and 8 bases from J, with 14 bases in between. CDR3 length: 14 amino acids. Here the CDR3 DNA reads TGTGCCAGCAGCTTTAGGGGTTGGGAACATGAGCAGTTCTTC. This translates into CASSFRGWEHEQFF.

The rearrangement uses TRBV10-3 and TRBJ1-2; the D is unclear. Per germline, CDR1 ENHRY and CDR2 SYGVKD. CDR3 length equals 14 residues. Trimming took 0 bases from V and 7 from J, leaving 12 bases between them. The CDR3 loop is CAISESPERAGYTF. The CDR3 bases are TGTGCCATCAGTGAGTCACCGGAGAGGGCTGGCTACACCTTC.

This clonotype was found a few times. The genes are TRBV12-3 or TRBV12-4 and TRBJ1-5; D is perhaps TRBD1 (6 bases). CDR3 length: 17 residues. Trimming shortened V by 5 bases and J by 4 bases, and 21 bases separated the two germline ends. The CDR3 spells CASSPRIWGRKNQPQHF. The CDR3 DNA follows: TGTGCCAGCAGTCCCCGAATCTGGGGGCGAAAGAATCAGCCCCAGCATTTT.

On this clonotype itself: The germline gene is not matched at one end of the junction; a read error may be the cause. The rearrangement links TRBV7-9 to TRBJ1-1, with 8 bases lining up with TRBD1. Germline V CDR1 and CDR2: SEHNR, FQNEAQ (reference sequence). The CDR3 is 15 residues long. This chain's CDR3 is CASSLGQGTNTKAFF. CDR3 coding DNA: TGTGCCAGCAGCTTAGGACAGGGGACGAACACTAAAGCTTTCTTT.

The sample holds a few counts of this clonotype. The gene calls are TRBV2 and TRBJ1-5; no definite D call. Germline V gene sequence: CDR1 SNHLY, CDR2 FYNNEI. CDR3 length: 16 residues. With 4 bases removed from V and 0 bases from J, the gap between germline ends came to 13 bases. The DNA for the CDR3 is TGTGCCAGCAGTGGCCAGGAATTTGATAGCAATCAGCCCCAGCATTTT. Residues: CASSGQEFDSNQPQHF.

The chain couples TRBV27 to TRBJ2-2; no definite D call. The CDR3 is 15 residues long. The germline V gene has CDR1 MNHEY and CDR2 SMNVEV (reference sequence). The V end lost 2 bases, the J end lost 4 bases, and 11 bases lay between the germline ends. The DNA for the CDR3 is TGTGCCAGCAGTTTAAGGTCGGGTCTCACCGGGGAGCTGTTTTTT. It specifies CASSLRSGLTGELFF.

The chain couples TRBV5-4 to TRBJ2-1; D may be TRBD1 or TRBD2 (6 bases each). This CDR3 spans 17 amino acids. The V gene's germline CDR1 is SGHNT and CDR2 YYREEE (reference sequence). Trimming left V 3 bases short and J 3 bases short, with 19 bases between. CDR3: CASSWRGVRGFYNEQFF. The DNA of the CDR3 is TGTGCCAGCAGCTGGAGGGGGGTGCGGGGCTTCTACAATGAGCAGTTCTTC.

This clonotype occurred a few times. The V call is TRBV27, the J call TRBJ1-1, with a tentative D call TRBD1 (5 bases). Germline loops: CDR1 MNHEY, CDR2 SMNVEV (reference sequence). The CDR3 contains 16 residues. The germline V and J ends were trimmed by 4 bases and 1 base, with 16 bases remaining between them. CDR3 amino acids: CASSWAGGKENTEAFF. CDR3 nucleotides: TGTGCCAGCAGTTGGGCCGGGGGGAAAGAGAACACTGAAGCTTTCTTT.

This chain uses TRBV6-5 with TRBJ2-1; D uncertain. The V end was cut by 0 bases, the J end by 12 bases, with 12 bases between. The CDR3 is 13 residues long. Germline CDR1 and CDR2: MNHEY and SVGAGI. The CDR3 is CASSYSFSSGQFF. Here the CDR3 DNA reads TGTGCCAGCAGTTACTCGTTCTCCAGTGGGCAGTTCTTC.

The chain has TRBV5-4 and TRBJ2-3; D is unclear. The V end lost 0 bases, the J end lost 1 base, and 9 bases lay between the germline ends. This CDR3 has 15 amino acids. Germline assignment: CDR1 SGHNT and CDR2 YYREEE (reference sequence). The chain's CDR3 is CASSLAFSGTDTQYF. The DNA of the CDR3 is TGTGCCAGCAGCTTGGCGTTTTCAGGCACAGATACGCAGTATTTT.

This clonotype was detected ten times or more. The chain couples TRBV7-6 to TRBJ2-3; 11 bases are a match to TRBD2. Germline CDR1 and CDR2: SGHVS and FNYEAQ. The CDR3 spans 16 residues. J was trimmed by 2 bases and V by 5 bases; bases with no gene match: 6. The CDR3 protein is CASSPSGGPYTDTQYF. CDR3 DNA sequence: TGTGCCAGCAGCCCTAGCGGGGGGCCCTACACAGATACGCAGTATTTT.

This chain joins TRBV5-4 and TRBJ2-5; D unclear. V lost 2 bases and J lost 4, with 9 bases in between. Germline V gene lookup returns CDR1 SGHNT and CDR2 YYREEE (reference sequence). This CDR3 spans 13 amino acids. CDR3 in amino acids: CASSFNRRETQYF. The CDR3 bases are TGTGCCAGCAGCTTCAATCGTAGAGAGACCCAGTACTTC.

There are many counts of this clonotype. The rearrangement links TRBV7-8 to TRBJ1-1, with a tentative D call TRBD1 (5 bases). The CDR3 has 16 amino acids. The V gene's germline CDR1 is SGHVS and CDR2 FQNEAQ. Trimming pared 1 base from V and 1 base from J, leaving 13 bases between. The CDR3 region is CASSLGRRGRNTEAFF. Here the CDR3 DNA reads TGTGCCAGCAGCTTAGGTAGAAGGGGCAGGAACACTGAAGCTTTCTTT.

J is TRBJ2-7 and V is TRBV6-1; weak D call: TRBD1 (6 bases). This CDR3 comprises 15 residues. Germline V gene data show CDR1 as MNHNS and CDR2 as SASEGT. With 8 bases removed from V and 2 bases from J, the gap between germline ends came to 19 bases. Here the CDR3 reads CASSDPGQAPYEQYF. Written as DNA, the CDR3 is TGTGCCAGCTCCGATCCGGGACAAGCACCCTACGAGCAGTACTTC.